What follows is one T cell receptor beta chain and its context. V trimming: 4 bases; J trimming: 4 bases; junction bases outside the gene matches: 1. The CDR3 runs to 16 residues. Looked up from germline, CDR1 is SGHNT and CDR2 is YENEEA. Produced via immunoSEQ multiplex PCR; TCRdb's table is partial and in-frame only. The sample includes approximately 85,000 clones, 86% of them seen just once. This entry comes from a study of blood T cell repertoires in COVID-19. Study overall: The United States, Italy and Spain supplied acute and convalescent COVID-19 samples.

This TCR was sampled from a man aged 50-59 years with active or convalescent COVID-19. V and J are TRBV11-3 and TRBJ2-1; 16 bases agree with TRBD2. The sample comprised peripheral blood. This CDR3 reads CASSWGLAGGYNEQFF. The CDR3 coding sequence is TGTGCCAGCAGCTGGGGACTAGCGGGGGGGTACAATGAGCAGTTCTTC.